The 14 T cell receptor beta chains given below trace back to one sample, sequenced in a study of regulatory T cells in long-lasting Graves disease. Through Arm-PCR of CDR3 regions and iRepertoire HTBI primers, TCR beta libraries were built. TCRdb used MiXCR to reprocess the multiplex PCR reads, holding one entry per CDR3 protein. This table holds about 440,000 distinct CDR3 sequences, roughly 17% found once. As to time point: newly diagnosed GD, antithyroid drugs for less than 3 months. There was RNA extracted from PBMCs, and the TCR library was made from it. A further study also used this sample, focusing on T cells in Graves' hyperthyroidism and ophthalmopathy.

This specimen was peripheral blood mononuclear cells (PBMCs), taken at new diagnosis, from a patient treated with antithyroid drugs. These receptors were obtained from a young woman with Graves disease.

This clonotype was seen a handful of times. This rearrangement joins TRBV9 to TRBJ2-4; D is undetermined. CDR3 length: 15 residues. V lost 0 bases, J lost 5 bases, and 12 bases lay in between. Germline V lookup: CDR1 SGDLS, CDR2 YYNGEE. The CDR3 DNA follows: TGTGCCAGCAGCGTAGACTCGGGTAGCCAAAACATTCAGTACTTC. It encodes CASSVDSGSQNIQYF. Variable domain in full (rest from reference TRBV9 and TRBJ2-4): DSGVTQTPKHLITATGQRVTLRCSPRSGDLSVYWYQQSLDQGLQFLIQYYNGEERAKGNILERFSAQQFPDLHSELNLSSLELGDSALYFCASSVDSGSQNIQYFGAGTRLSVL.

The rearrangement joins TRBV27 to TRBJ2-1; D possibly matches TRBD1 or TRBD2 (6 bases each). The CDR3 has 15 residues. The V end lost 6 bases, the J end lost 1 base, and 13 bases lay between the germline ends. Germline lookup yields CDR1 MNHEY and CDR2 SMNVEV (reference sequence). The CDR3, as DNA: TGTGCCAGCAGGGGTCGGGGGCGGTCCTACAATGAGCAGTTCTTC. Translation gives CASRGRGRSYNEQFF.

This clonotype came up many times. V is TRBV28 and J is TRBJ2-2; D perhaps matches TRBD1 (5 bases). In germline, CDR1 is MDHEN, CDR2 SYDVKM. V lost 3 bases and J lost 3, with 8 bases in between. This CDR3 region has 14 residues. CDR3 DNA sequence: TGTGCCAGCAGTTTGAGCAGGGACACCGGGGAGCTGTTTTTT. Protein sequence: CASSLSRDTGELFF.

This clonotype was picked up many times. The J gene is TRBJ2-7, the V gene TRBV12-3 or TRBV12-4; 16 nucleotides agree with TRBD2. With V trimmed by 0 bases and J by 2 bases, 16 bases remained unmatched. This CDR3 has 22 amino acids. Written as DNA, the CDR3 is TGTGCCAGCAGTTTAGCCGGGGGACAGGCCGGGACTAGCGGGAGGGGGGCCTACGAGCAGTACTTC. This sequence encodes CASSLAGGQAGTSGRGAYEQYF.

This clonotype was found a few times. Germline and junction disagree at one end, which may indicate a read error. The rearrangement links TRBV7-2 to TRBJ2-1, with D possibly TRBD1 on 6 matching bases. The CDR3 loop spans 17 amino acids. CDR1 is SGHTA, CDR2 FQGNSA, per germline. The CDR3 DNA reads as TGTGCCAGCAGTACAGACAGGTTCGGTTTCTCCTACAATGAACAGTTCTTC. Its protein is CASSTDRFGFSYNEQFF.

This sequence joins TRBV11-2 and TRBJ1-3; no clear D gene. Looked up from germline, CDR1 is SGHAT and CDR2 is FQNNGV. The CDR3 spans 14 residues. V shed 4 bases and J shed 3 bases, with 10 bases lying between them. The CDR3: CASSSREYGNTIYF. The CDR3 DNA reads as TGTGCCAGCAGCTCCCGGGAGTATGGAAACACCATATATTTT.

The sample holds many counts of this clonotype. J is TRBJ1-5 and V is TRBV20-1; 7 bases are a match to TRBD1. The CDR3 length is 13 residues. V lost 3 bases and J lost 6; bases outside the gene matches: 5. Germline CDR1 and CDR2: DFQATT and SNEGSKA (reference sequence). The chain's CDR3 is CSARRGGGQPQHF. CDR3 DNA: TGCAGTGCTAGGCGAGGGGGCGGTCAGCCCCAGCATTTT.

This clonotype was detected a few times. J is TRBJ2-6 and V is TRBV3-1; D gene ambiguous. With 0 bases removed from V and 2 bases from J, the gap between germline ends came to 8 bases. Germline lookup yields CDR1 LGHDT and CDR2 YNNKEL (reference sequence). The CDR3 is 16 residues long. The CDR3: CASSQDVEPGANVLTF. CDR3 in DNA: TGTGCCAGCAGCCAAGATGTAGAGCCTGGGGCCAACGTCCTGACTTTC.

The CDR3, as DNA: TGCGCCAGCAGCTCCCGGGGGGGGGGTTACAATGAGCAGTACTTC. Its protein is CASSSRGGGYNEQYF. This sequence joins TRBV5-1 and TRBJ2-7; 8 nucleotides align to TRBD2. The CDR3 spans 15 residues. Germline assignment: CDR1 SGHRS and CDR2 YFSETQ. V shed 3 bases, J shed 7 bases, and the junction held 12 bases outside the gene matches.

V is TRBV15 and J is TRBJ1-2; 7 nucleotides align to TRBD1. Germline V gene data show CDR1 as LNHNV and CDR2 as YYDKDF (reference sequence). This CDR3 region has 15 residues. The V and J ends lost 1 base and 4 bases, in that order; junction bases with no gene match: 6. In DNA, the CDR3 is TGTGCCACCAGCAGAGTGGACAGGAGCCCCTATGGCTACACCTTC. Translated, it gives CATSRVDRSPYGYTF.

Many counts were recorded for this clonotype. The gene calls are TRBV7-2 and TRBJ1-2; 9 bases are shared with TRBD1. Germline V CDR1 and CDR2: SGHTA, FQGNSA. The CDR3 is 16 residues long. The junction had 13 bases not matched to a gene; V was cut back by 5 bases and J by 6 bases. In DNA, the CDR3 is TGTGCCAGCAGCCCAACCGGGACAGGGATTATCCATGGCTACACCTTC. The encoded protein is CASSPTGTGIIHGYTF.

About this clonotype: This may come from a read error, since a much larger clone is one base off. V and J are TRBV13 and TRBJ2-1; a possible D gene is TRBD2 (5 bases). The CDR3 spans 16 residues. V was cut by 5 bases and J by 10 bases, with 24 bases left in between. Germline V gene sequence: CDR1 PRHDT, CDR2 FYEKMQ (reference sequence). CDR3 in amino acids: CASSPSLGEDGYEQFF. DNA of the CDR3: TGTGCCAGCAGCCCGAGTCTGGGAGAGGATGGCTACGAGCAGTTCTTC.

V is TRBV20-1 and J is TRBJ1-5, with 8 nucleotides matching TRBD1. Trimming took 6 bases from V and 1 from J; bases not matched to a gene: 5. This CDR3 spans 14 amino acids. Germline lookup yields CDR1 DFQATT and CDR2 SNEGSKA (reference sequence). This chain's CDR3 is CSATGGWSNQPQHF. CDR3 coding DNA: TGCAGTGCAACAGGGGGTTGGAGCAATCAGCCCCAGCATTTT.

This clonotype was picked up many times. The chain is built from TRBV12-3 or TRBV12-4 and TRBJ2-1; possibly TRBD1 for D (5 bases). Between the trimmed V and J ends, which lost 1 base and 8 bases, there was a span of 18 bases. The CDR3 extends over 16 amino acids. CDR3 sequence (DNA): TGTGCCAGCAGTTTAGGGGCAGACAGACCTAGGGATGAGCAGTTCTTC. Protein product: CASSLGADRPRDEQFF.